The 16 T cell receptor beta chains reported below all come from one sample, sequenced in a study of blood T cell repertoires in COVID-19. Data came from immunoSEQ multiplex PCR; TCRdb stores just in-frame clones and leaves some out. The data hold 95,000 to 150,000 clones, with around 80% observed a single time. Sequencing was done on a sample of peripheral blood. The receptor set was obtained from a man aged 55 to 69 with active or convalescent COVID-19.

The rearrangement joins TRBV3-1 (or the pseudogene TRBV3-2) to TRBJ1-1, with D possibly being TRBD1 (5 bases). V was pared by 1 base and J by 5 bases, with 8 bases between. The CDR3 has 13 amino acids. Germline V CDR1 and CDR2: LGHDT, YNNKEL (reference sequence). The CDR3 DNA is TGTGCCAGCAGCCAAGTTAGGGGTACTGAAGCTTTCTTT. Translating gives CASSQVRGTEAFF.

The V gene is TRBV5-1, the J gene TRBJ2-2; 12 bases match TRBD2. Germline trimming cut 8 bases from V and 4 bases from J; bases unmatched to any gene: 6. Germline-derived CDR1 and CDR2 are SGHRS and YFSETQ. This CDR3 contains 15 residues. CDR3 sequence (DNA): TGCGCCAGGGTACTAGCGGGAGGTACCACCGGGGAGCTGTTTTTT. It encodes CARVLAGGTTGELFF.

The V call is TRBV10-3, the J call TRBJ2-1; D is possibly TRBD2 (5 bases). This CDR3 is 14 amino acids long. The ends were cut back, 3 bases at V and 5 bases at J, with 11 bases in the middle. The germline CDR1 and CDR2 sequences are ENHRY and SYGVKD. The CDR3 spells CAISESSRNNEQFF. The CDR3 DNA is TGTGCCATCAGTGAATCTAGCAGGAACAATGAGCAGTTCTTC.

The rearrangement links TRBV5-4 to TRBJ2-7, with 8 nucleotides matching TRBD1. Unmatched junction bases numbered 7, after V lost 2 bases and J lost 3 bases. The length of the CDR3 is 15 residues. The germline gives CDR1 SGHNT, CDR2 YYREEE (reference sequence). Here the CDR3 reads CASSFWQGANYEQYF. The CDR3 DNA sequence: TGTGCCAGCAGCTTTTGGCAGGGGGCCAACTACGAGCAGTACTTC.

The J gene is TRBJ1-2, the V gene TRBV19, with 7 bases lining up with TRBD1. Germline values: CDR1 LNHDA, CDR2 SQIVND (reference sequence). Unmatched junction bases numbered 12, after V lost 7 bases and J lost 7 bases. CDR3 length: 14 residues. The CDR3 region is CASTIDRVMSGYTF. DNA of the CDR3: TGTGCCAGTACCATAGACAGGGTAATGTCTGGCTACACCTTC.

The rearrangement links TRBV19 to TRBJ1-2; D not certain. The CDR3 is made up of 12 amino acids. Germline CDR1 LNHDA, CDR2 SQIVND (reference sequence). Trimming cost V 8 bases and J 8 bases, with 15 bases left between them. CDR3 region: CASLREGAGYTF. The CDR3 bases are TGTGCCAGTCTTAGGGAGGGAGCGGGCTACACCTTC.

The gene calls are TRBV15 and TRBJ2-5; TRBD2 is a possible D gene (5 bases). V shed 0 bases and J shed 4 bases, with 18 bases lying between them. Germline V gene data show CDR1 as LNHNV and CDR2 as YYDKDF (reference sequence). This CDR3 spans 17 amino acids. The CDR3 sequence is CATSRDAARGSGETQYF. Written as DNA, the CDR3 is TGTGCCACCAGCAGAGATGCCGCCCGGGGTTCAGGAGAGACCCAGTACTTC.

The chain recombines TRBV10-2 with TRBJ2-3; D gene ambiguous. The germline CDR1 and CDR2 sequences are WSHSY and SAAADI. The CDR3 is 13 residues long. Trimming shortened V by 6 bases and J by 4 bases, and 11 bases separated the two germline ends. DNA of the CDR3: TGCGCCAGCAGCCTACTTCGGGCAGATACGCAGTATTTT. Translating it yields CASSLLRADTQYF.

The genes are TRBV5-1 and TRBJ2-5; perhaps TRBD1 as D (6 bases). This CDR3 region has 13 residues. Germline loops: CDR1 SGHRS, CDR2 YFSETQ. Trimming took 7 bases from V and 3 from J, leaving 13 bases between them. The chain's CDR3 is CASAGVIEETQYF. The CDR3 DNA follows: TGCGCCAGCGCAGGGGTGATAGAAGAGACCCAGTACTTC.

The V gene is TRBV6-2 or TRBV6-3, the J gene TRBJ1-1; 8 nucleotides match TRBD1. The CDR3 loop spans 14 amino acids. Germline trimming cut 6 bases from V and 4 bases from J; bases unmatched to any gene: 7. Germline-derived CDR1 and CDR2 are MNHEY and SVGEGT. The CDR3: CASSSRGRRTEAFF. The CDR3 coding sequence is TGTGCCAGCAGCTCCAGGGGGCGTCGCACTGAAGCTTTCTTT.

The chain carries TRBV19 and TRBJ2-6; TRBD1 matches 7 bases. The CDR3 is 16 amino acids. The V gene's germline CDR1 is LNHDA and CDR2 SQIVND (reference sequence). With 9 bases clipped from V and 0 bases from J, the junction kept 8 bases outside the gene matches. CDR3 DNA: TGTGCCAGCTCCACGGGACAGCTCTCTGGGGCCAACGTCCTGACTTTC. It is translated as CASSTGQLSGANVLTF.

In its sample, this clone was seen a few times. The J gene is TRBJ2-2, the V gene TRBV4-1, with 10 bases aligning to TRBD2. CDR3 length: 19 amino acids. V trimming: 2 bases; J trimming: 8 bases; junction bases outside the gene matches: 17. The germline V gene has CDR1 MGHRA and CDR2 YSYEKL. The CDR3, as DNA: TGCGCCAGCAGCCAACCCTCAGACCCCAGCGGGAGGGCCGGTGGGGAGCTGTTTTTT. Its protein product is CASSQPSDPSGRAGGELFF.

In DNA, the CDR3 is TGCAGCGTCCTAAGGGGCTATGGCTACACCTTC. Its protein product is CSVLRGYGYTF. This chain joins TRBV20-1 and TRBJ1-2; D is possibly TRBD1 (5 bases). From germline, CDR1 is DFQATT and CDR2 SNEGSKA (reference sequence). CDR3 length: 11 amino acids.

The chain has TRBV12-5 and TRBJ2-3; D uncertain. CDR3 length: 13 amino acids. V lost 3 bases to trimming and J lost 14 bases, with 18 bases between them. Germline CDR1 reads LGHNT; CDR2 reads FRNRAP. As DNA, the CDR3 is TGTGCTAGTGGTTTTAGCCGCGACTCCCCGCCGTATTTT. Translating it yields CASGFSRDSPPYF.

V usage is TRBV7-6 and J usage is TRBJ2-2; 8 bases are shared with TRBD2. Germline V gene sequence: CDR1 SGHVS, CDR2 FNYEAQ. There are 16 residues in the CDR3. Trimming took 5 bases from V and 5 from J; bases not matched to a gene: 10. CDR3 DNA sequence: TGTGCCAGCAGCCCCTCACGAGCGGGAGCGACCGGGGAGCTGTTTTTT. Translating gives CASSPSRAGATGELFF.

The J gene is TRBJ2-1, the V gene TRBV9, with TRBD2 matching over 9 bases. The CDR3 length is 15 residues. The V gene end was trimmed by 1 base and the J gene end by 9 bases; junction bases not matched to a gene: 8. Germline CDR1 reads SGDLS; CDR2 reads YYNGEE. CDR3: CASSVSGREGFEQFF. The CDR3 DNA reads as TGTGCCAGCAGCGTATCAGGGCGGGAGGGCTTTGAGCAGTTCTTC.